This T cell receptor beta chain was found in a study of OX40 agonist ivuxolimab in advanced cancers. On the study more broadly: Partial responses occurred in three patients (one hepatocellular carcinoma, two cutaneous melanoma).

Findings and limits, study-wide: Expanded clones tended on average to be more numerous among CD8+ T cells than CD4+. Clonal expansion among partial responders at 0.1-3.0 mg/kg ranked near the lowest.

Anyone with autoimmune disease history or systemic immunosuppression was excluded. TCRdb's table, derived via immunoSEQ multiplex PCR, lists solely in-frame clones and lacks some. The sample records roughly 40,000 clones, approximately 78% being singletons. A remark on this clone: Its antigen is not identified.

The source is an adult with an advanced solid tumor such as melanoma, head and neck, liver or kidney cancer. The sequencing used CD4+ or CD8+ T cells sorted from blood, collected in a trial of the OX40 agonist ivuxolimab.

The CDR3 region has the DNA TGTGCCAGCAGTTTCCGCACCGGGACTAGCGGTACAGATACGCAGTATTTT. Protein sequence: CASSFRTGTSGTDTQYF. This sequence joins TRBV27 and TRBJ2-3; 11 bases line up with TRBD2. The junction had 8 bases not matched to a gene; V was cut back by 3 bases and J by 3 bases. The CDR3 has 17 amino acids. The germline gives CDR1 MNHEY, CDR2 SMNVEV (reference sequence).